This is a list of T cell receptor beta chains from one sample in a study of cytomegalovirus exposure and HLA in healthy donors. TCRdb's copy holds only in-frame clones and misses some; the assay was immunoSEQ multiplex PCR. The data hold around 52,000 clones, with about four fifths observed a single time. Material: PBMCs. Every receptor here comes from a man aged 35 to 55 in good health and CMV-seronegative. Both conserved end residues are part of each CDR3. A D gene is named only where the DNA matches it firmly.

J gene: TRBJ2-3
D gene: .
V gene: TRBV5-6
CDR3 protein: CASSLGLNPSTDTQYF

J gene: TRBJ1-1
D gene: .
V gene: TRBV10-3
CDR3 protein: CAISLDEGWGTEAFF

J gene: TRBJ1-3
D gene: .
V gene: TRBV9
CDR3 protein: CASSVEAGSGNTIYF

J gene: TRBJ2-3
D gene: .
V gene: TRBV7-2
CDR3 protein: CASSDARVTDTQYF

J gene: TRBJ2-1
D gene: TRBD2
V gene: TRBV19
CDR3 protein: CASSKRLAGPARRSYNEQFF

J gene: TRBJ1-1
D gene: .
V gene: TRBV7-6
CDR3 protein: CASSLKQGSEAFF

J gene: TRBJ1-4
D gene: TRBD1
V gene: TRBV7-2
CDR3 protein: CASSSQGAANEKLFF

J gene: TRBJ2-1
D gene: TRBD2
V gene: TRBV30
CDR3 protein: CAWGGSGGAFFEQFF

J gene: TRBJ2-3
D gene: .
V gene: TRBV7-9
CDR3 protein: CASSPSGRGSGTQYF

J gene: TRBJ1-5
D gene: TRBD1
V gene: TRBV23-1
CDR3 protein: CASRVRGDRVGQPQHF

J gene: TRBJ1-4
D gene: .
V gene: TRBV18
CDR3 protein: CASSPSERVNEKLFF

J gene: TRBJ2-3
D gene: TRBD2
V gene: TRBV10-3
CDR3 protein: CATRGGPDTQYF

J gene: TRBJ1-1
D gene: .
V gene: TRBV5-4
CDR3 protein: CASSFTGRDTEAFF

J gene: TRBJ1-6
D gene: .
V gene: TRBV7-8
CDR3 protein: CASSLRQVESSYNSPLHF

J gene: TRBJ2-2
D gene: .
V gene: TRBV11-3
CDR3 protein: CASSLSQVGGELFF

J gene: TRBJ2-3
D gene: TRBD1
V gene: TRBV5-4
CDR3 protein: CASSAGRDRKTDTQYF

J gene: TRBJ2-4
D gene: TRBD2
V gene: TRBV4-1
CDR3 protein: CASSQDDSGGRNSKNIQYF

J gene: TRBJ1-3
D gene: .
V gene: TRBV28
CDR3 protein: CASRGAPSGNTIYF

J gene: TRBJ1-1
D gene: TRBD1
V gene: TRBV9
CDR3 protein: CASSAHPGGALNTEAFF

J gene: TRBJ2-1
D gene: .
V gene: TRBV28
CDR3 protein: CASNGVYNEQFF

J gene: TRBJ2-5
D gene: .
V gene: TRBV11-1
CDR3 protein: CASSLGLRGQGKTQYF

J gene: TRBJ2-2
D gene: .
V gene: TRBV2
CDR3 protein: CATQAQTGELFF

J gene: TRBJ1-1
D gene: .
V gene: TRBV19
CDR3 protein: CASSVNLAQNTEAFF

J gene: TRBJ1-2
D gene: .
V gene: TRBV27
CDR3 protein: CASSPIQGIRSYGYTF

J gene: TRBJ1-1
D gene: TRBD1
V gene: TRBV5-4
CDR3 protein: CASTIQGGTEAFF

J gene: TRBJ1-2
D gene: .
V gene: TRBV6-5
CDR3 protein: CASSYLGSGDHYGYTF

J gene: TRBJ1-2
D gene: .
V gene: TRBV7-9
CDR3 protein: CASSLGPADYGYTF

J gene: TRBJ1-4
D gene: .
V gene: TRBV12-5
CDR3 protein: CASGLSSGNEKLFF

J gene: TRBJ2-4
D gene: .
V gene: TRBV27
CDR3 protein: CASSVDRLKNIQYF

J gene: TRBJ1-6
D gene: .
V gene: TRBV6-6
CDR3 protein: CASSLRQSNSPLHF

J gene: TRBJ2-2
D gene: TRBD1
V gene: TRBV10-3
CDR3 protein: CAISGRQGRVGELFF

J gene: TRBJ1-1
D gene: .
V gene: TRBV11-3
CDR3 protein: CASSRDLNTEAFF

J gene: TRBJ1-1
D gene: TRBD1
V gene: TRBV4-1
CDR3 protein: CASSQGTGGLRRDF